Following are 29 T cell receptor beta chains from one sample sequenced in a study of vaccination effects on CD4 cells after COVID-19. Their antigens are not known. Antigen-specific CD4+ T cells were first expanded with viral peptide pools by the ViraFEST assay and only then sequenced. Scientists isolated CD4+ T cells after an approximately 10-day culture period ended. Convalescent patients had PCR-confirmed SARS-CoV-2 infection between March and December 2020. The assay was immunoSEQ multiplex PCR, and TCRdb's table has in-frame clones only and misses some. The sample contains some 38,000 clones, approximately 72% of which appear only once. Sequencing used CD4+ T cells from PBMCs cultured with HCoV-NL63 spike peptides, obtained before COVID-19 vaccination. These receptor sequences come from a human donor who had a prior SARS-CoV-2 infection.

This sequence joins TRBV15 and TRBJ1-1, with 8 bases matching TRBD1. Trimming took 0 bases from V and 13 from J; bases not matched to a gene: 7. The CDR3 sequence is 13 residues long. Germline V gene lookup returns CDR1 LNHNV and CDR2 YYDKDF (reference sequence). CDR3 region: CATSRDRGHGVFF. The CDR3 DNA follows: TGTGCCACCAGCAGAGACAGGGGGCATGGTGTTTTCTTT.

The sample holds a few counts of this clone. V usage is TRBV14 and J usage is TRBJ1-1; D possibly corresponds to TRBD1 (5 bases). Trimming stripped 4 bases from V and 5 bases from J, with 11 bases between. Germline V CDR1 and CDR2: SGHDN, FVKESK. The length of the CDR3 is 13 residues. Here the CDR3 DNA reads TGTGCCAGCAGCCCCCAGACAGTTACTGAAGCTTTCTTT. Protein product: CASSPQTVTEAFF.

The rearrangement joins TRBV7-2 to TRBJ2-6; D is ambiguous. The CDR3 loop spans 15 amino acids. Looked up from germline, CDR1 is SGHTA and CDR2 is FQGNSA. The V gene lost 5 bases and the J gene lost 2 bases, with 10 bases spanning the gap. CDR3 region: CASSGASAGANVLTF. DNA of the CDR3: TGTGCCAGCAGCGGAGCCTCGGCTGGGGCCAACGTCCTGACTTTC.

This chain connects TRBV28 to TRBJ2-7, with TRBD2 matching over 12 bases. The CDR3 contains 14 residues. Unmatched junction bases numbered 4, after V lost 6 bases and J lost 4 bases. Germline CDR1 reads MDHEN; CDR2 reads SYDVKM. The CDR3 loop reads CASSLLAGGYEQYF. The CDR3 DNA follows: TGTGCCAGCAGCCTCCTAGCGGGAGGGTACGAGCAGTACTTC.

This chain joins TRBV28 and TRBJ2-7; the D gene could be TRBD1 or TRBD2 (5 bases each). CDR3 length: 13 amino acids. The V and J ends lost 7 bases and 2 bases respectively, with 12 bases between them. The germline V gene has CDR1 MDHEN and CDR2 SYDVKM. The CDR3, as DNA: TGTGCCAGCAACGTTTGGGGGACCTACGAGCAGTACTTC. Translating it yields CASNVWGTYEQYF.

The chain carries TRBV5-1 and TRBJ2-7; 7 bases map to TRBD2. The CDR3 spans 16 residues. The V gene's germline CDR1 is SGHRS and CDR2 YFSETQ. The junction had 12 bases not matched to a gene; V was cut back by 4 bases and J by 2 bases. This chain's CDR3 is CASSLTSDLPPYEQYF. The CDR3, as DNA: TGCGCCAGCAGCCTCACTAGCGACCTTCCCCCCTACGAGCAGTACTTC.

The chain carries TRBV18 and TRBJ2-7; D uncertain. V lost 2 bases and J 4 bases, leaving 12 bases between the germline ends. The CDR3 has 14 amino acids. The germline gives CDR1 KGHSH, CDR2 LQKENI. In DNA form, the CDR3 reads TGTGCCAGCTCACCAAGTGCCCTGTGGTACGAGCAGTACTTC. Protein product: CASSPSALWYEQYF.

V usage is TRBV21-1 and J usage is TRBJ1-5; the listed D gene, TRBD1, was not tested against the DNA. TRBV21-1 is tagged as a pseudogene. The CDR3 runs to 18 residues. This chain's CDR3 is CASSSRGSRGNGNQPQHF. The DNA for the CDR3 is TGTGCCAGCAGCTCGAGAGGGAGCAGGGGAAACGGCAATCAGCCCCAGCATTTT.

The chain joins TRBV11-3 to TRBJ2-1, with TRBD2 matching over 11 bases. V trimming: 2 bases; J trimming: 6 bases; junction bases outside the gene matches: 0. This CDR3 region has 14 residues. Germline loops: CDR1 SGHNT, CDR2 YENEEA. In DNA, the CDR3 is TGTGCCAGCAGCTTAACTAGCGGGAGCAATGAGCAGTTCTTC. Protein: CASSLTSGSNEQFF.

This chain joins TRBV23-1 and TRBJ2-6; no clear D gene. TRBV23-1 is filed as an ORF, its function uncertain. Trimming pared 4 bases from V and 0 bases from J, leaving 10 bases between. The CDR3 length is 16 residues. The CDR3 here is CASSPHGPSGANVLTF. CDR3 sequence (DNA): TGCGCCAGCAGTCCACACGGCCCCTCTGGGGCCAACGTCCTGACTTTC.

This sequence joins TRBV5-1 and TRBJ2-3; 12 bases line up with TRBD2. Per the germline V gene, CDR1 is SGHRS and CDR2 is YFSETQ. V gave up 0 bases and J gave up 5 bases; unmatched junction bases: 4. The CDR3 is 16 residues long. CDR3 nucleotide sequence: TGCGCCAGCAGCTTGGAACTAGCGGGAGGCGGAGATACGCAGTATTTT. It translates to CASSLELAGGGDTQYF. Combining the CDR3 with reference TRBV5-1 and TRBJ2-3 gives the whole variable domain KAGVTQTPRYLIKTRGQQVTLSCSPISGHRSVSWYQQTPGQGLQFLFEYFSETQRNKGNFPGRFSGRQFSNSRSEMNVSTLELGDSALYLCASSLELAGGGDTQYFGPGTRLTVL.

The chain carries TRBV15 and TRBJ1-1; D is uncertain. The CDR3 runs 14 residues. V was trimmed by 0 bases and J by 5 bases, leaving 10 bases between them. The germline V gene encodes CDR1 LNHNV and CDR2 YYDKDF (reference sequence). Here the CDR3 reads CATSREAAETEAFF. In DNA form, the CDR3 reads TGTGCCACCAGCAGAGAGGCGGCGGAAACTGAAGCTTTCTTT.

The rearrangement links TRBV24-1 to TRBJ2-1; the match to TRBD2 covers 16 bases. Germline lookup yields CDR1 KGHDR and CDR2 SFDVKD. CDR3 length: 20 residues. V lost 3 bases and J lost 0; bases outside the gene matches: 7. Written as DNA, the CDR3 is TGTGCCACCAGTGATCCAGGGGGACTAGCGGGAGGGAGCTCCTACAATGAGCAGTTCTTC. It specifies CATSDPGGLAGGSSYNEQFF.

DNA of the CDR3: TGTGCCAGCAGCTTAGGTCATCAACTAGGCTTGGATACGCAGTATTTT. This sequence encodes CASSLGHQLGLDTQYF. This chain links TRBV7-3 with TRBJ2-3, with D perhaps TRBD2 (5 bases). The CDR3 extends over 16 amino acids. Germline V lookup: CDR1 SGHTA, CDR2 FQGTGA. The V end was cut by 2 bases, the J end by 6 bases, with 18 bases between.

J is TRBJ2-3 and V is TRBV25-1, with 7 bases lining up with TRBD1. Losses at the gene ends were 5 bases for V and 2 bases for J; bases not matched to a gene: 10. In germline, CDR1 is MGHDK, CDR2 SYGVNS. The CDR3 totals 16 residues. CDR3 region: CASSQHRDSLTDTQYF. As DNA, the CDR3 is TGTGCCAGCAGTCAGCACCGGGACAGTCTCACAGATACGCAGTATTTT.

The gene calls are TRBV2 and TRBJ1-2, with 7 bases fitting TRBD1. Germline trimming cut 6 bases from V and 6 bases from J; bases unmatched to any gene: 4. This CDR3 is 12 amino acids long. Germline V gene sequence: CDR1 SNHLY, CDR2 FYNNEI. CDR3 loop: CASRDRRHGYTF. The CDR3 DNA reads as TGTGCCAGCAGGGACAGGAGGCATGGCTACACCTTC.

The chain couples TRBV5-4 to TRBJ2-6; D perhaps matches TRBD1 (6 bases). V lost 0 bases and J lost 0, with 10 bases in between. This CDR3 contains 17 residues. The germline V gene encodes CDR1 SGHNT and CDR2 YYREEE (reference sequence). This CDR3 is CASSLAGTSSGANVLTF. The CDR3 region has the DNA TGTGCCAGCAGCTTGGCCGGGACATCCTCTGGGGCCAACGTCCTGACTTTC. Based on the CDR3 plus reference TRBV5-4 and TRBJ2-6, the full variable domain is ETGVTQSPTHLIKTRGQQVTLRCSSQSGHNTVSWYQQALGQGPQFIFQYYREEENGRGNFPPRFSGLQFPNYSSELNVNALELDDSALYLCASSLAGTSSGANVLTFGAGSRLTVL.

The V gene is TRBV4-2, the J gene TRBJ1-4; TRBD1 aligns across 8 bases. Germline lookup yields CDR1 LGHNA and CDR2 YNFKEQ. The CDR3 loop spans 16 amino acids. Trimming at V came to 0 bases and at J to 11 bases, leaving 11 bases not matched to a gene. CDR3 bases: TGTGCCAGCAGCCAAGATCCCAGGGGGCGTAGAGGGAAACTGTTTTTT. Its translation is CASSQDPRGRRGKLFF.

The genes are TRBV2 and TRBJ2-7, with D unclear. Germline V gene sequence: CDR1 SNHLY, CDR2 FYNNEI. Trimming stripped 4 bases from V and 3 bases from J, with 10 bases between. CDR3 size: 13 residues. In DNA form, the CDR3 reads TGTGCCAGCAGTGGGCCACCCGTCTACGAGCAGTACTTC. Protein sequence: CASSGPPVYEQYF. The entire variable domain, with the rest obtained from reference TRBV2 and TRBJ2-7, is as follows: EPEVTQTPSHQVTQMGQEVILRCVPISNHLYFYWYRQILGQKVEFLVSFYNNEISEKSEIFDDQFSVERPDGSNFTLKIRSTKLEDSAMYFCASSGPPVYEQYFGPGTRLTVT.

V gene TRBV4-2 combines with J gene TRBJ2-1; a weak D match, TRBD2 (5 bases). The germline V gene has CDR1 LGHNA and CDR2 YNFKEQ. The CDR3 runs to 15 residues. V dropped 1 base and J dropped 7 bases, with 14 bases sitting between them. The CDR3 protein is CASSQVTSGENEQFF. The CDR3 DNA reads as TGTGCCAGCAGCCAAGTTACTTCTGGGGAGAATGAGCAGTTCTTC.

The chain carries TRBV12-3 or TRBV12-4 and TRBJ2-3, with D hard to call. V was clipped by 6 bases and J by 4 bases, with 8 bases between them. This CDR3 is built from 12 residues. The CDR3 loop is CASRTLADTQYF. For the CDR3, the DNA is TGTGCCAGCAGGACACTGGCAGATACGCAGTATTTT.

This clone was seen more than once but under ten times. The chain recombines TRBV7-2 with TRBJ2-7; 14 bases are shared with TRBD2. There are 16 residues in the CDR3. Germline-derived CDR1 and CDR2 are SGHTA and FQGNSA. Trimming took 5 bases from V and 4 from J; bases not matched to a gene: 7. The CDR3 DNA is TGTGCCAGCAGCAAAGACGGGACTAGCGGGGGTTACGAGCAGTACTTC. This sequence encodes CASSKDGTSGGYEQYF.

The chain couples TRBV4-1 to TRBJ2-3, with TRBD2 identical over 10 bases. The CDR3 consists of 16 residues. The trim removed 4 bases at V and 6 bases at J, leaving 10 bases unmatched. The germline CDR1 and CDR2 sequences are MGHRA and YSYEKL. This CDR3 reads CASSPRGAGGRDTQYF. The CDR3 DNA follows: TGCGCCAGCAGCCCCCGTGGAGCGGGGGGGCGGGATACGCAGTATTTT.

This sequence joins TRBV18 and TRBJ1-4; D is undetermined. Germline-derived CDR1 and CDR2 are KGHSH and LQKENI. There are 13 residues in the CDR3. Trimming removed 3 bases from V and 8 bases from J, with 10 bases in between. CDR3 in DNA: TGTGCCAGCTCACCGTGGCAACGGGAAAAACTGTTTTTT. Protein product: CASSPWQREKLFF. Full variable domain (remainder filled in from reference TRBV18 and TRBJ1-4): NAGVMQNPRHLVRRRGQEARLRCSPMKGHSHVYWYRQLPEEGLKFMVYLQKENIIDESGMPKERFSAEFPKEGPSILRIQQVVRGDSAAYFCASSPWQREKLFFGSGTQLSVL.

J is TRBJ1-1 and V is TRBV2; the D is unclear. Germline CDR1 and CDR2: SNHLY and FYNNEI. Trimming shortened V by 7 bases and J by 0 bases, and 15 bases separated the two germline ends. This CDR3 spans 15 amino acids. CDR3 sequence: CASTDMNLMNTEAFF. In DNA form, the CDR3 reads TGTGCCAGCACCGATATGAACCTCATGAACACTGAAGCTTTCTTT.

On this clone itself: A read error may account for a junction end that differs from germline. V is TRBV19 and J is TRBJ2-3; TRBD1 agrees at 7 bases. This CDR3 contains 15 residues. Germline CDR1 is LNHDA and CDR2 is SQIVND (reference sequence). The CDR3 spells CASSRGGTEADTQYF. The CDR3 DNA sequence: TGTGCCAGCAGTAGGGGTGGGACAGAGGCAGATACGCAGTATTTT. The full variable domain, completed using reference TRBV19 and TRBJ2-3, is DGGITQSPKYLFRKEGQNVTLSCEQNLNHDAMYWYRQDPGQGLRLIYYSQIVNDFQKGDIAEGYSVSREKKESFPLTVTSAQKNPTAFYLCASSRGGTEADTQYFGPGTRLTVL.

The chain links TRBV9 to TRBJ1-1; 7 nucleotides agree with TRBD1. Germline assignment: CDR1 SGDLS and CDR2 YYNGEE. The CDR3 extends over 16 amino acids. V gave up 4 bases and J gave up 8 bases; unmatched junction bases: 17. CDR3 in amino acids: CASSPNKGQAWAEAFF. Written as DNA, the CDR3 is TGTGCCAGCAGCCCTAATAAAGGACAGGCGTGGGCCGAAGCTTTCTTT.

This chain links TRBV5-1 with TRBJ2-3; 9 bases are shared with TRBD1. V was clipped by 4 bases and J by 6 bases; unmatched bases: 6. Germline lookup yields CDR1 SGHRS and CDR2 YFSETQ. The CDR3 runs 14 residues. The CDR3 DNA reads TGCGCCAGCAGCACAGGGACAGGGACTGATACGCAGTATTTT. Its protein product is CASSTGTGTDTQYF.

The chain links TRBV19 to TRBJ1-5, with 10 bases fitting TRBD1. CDR1 and CDR2 (germline): LNHDA, SQIVND (reference sequence). The CDR3 has 19 amino acids. Trimming took 5 bases from V and 0 from J; bases not matched to a gene: 13. The CDR3 DNA is TGTGCCAGTAGTGTCCCCCGGGACAGGGGACCCTATAGCAATCAGCCCCAGCATTTT. It yields the protein CASSVPRDRGPYSNQPQHF. The whole variable domain, remainder taken from reference TRBV19 and TRBJ1-5, is DGGITQSPKYLFRKEGQNVTLSCEQNLNHDAMYWYRQDPGQGLRLIYYSQIVNDFQKGDIAEGYSVSREKKESFPLTVTSAQKNPTAFYLCASSVPRDRGPYSNQPQHFGDGTRLSIL.